This T cell receptor beta chain is drawn from a study of CD8 T cells in Susac syndrome. RNA was extracted with the RNeasy kit, and a quantity of about 0.45 to 1 ug was reverse transcribed using random hexamers. An immunoSEQ multiplex PCR generated amplified TCR beta CDR3 products spanning 54 Vbeta and 13 Jbeta. TCRdb used MiXCR to reprocess the immunoSEQ multiplex PCR reads, holding one entry per CDR3 protein. Here the sample spans approximately 220,000 distinct CDR3 sequences, 80% to 95% being singletons. TCR beta from blood CD8+ and CD4+ T cells was sequenced. Each multiple sclerosis control was a treatment-naive patient with relapsing-remitting disease that was either stable or active. Negative isolation was used for CD8+ and CD4+ T cells and FACS enrichment for TEMRA cells. The CDR3 loop spans 16 amino acids. V lost 4 bases and J 8 bases, leaving 20 bases between the germline ends. Germline V gene sequence: CDR1 MNHEY, CDR2 SMNVEV (reference sequence).

The chain employs TRBV27 and TRBJ1-4; D is unclear. The source is a human donor with multiple sclerosis. Sequencing was done on a sample of CD8+ T cells from PBMCs. CDR3 region: CASSSLRASPAEKLFF. The CDR3 coding sequence is TGTGCCAGCAGTTCGCTTCGGGCCTCCCCGGCGGAAAAACTGTTTTTT.